These 10 T cell receptor beta chains originate from one sample sequenced in a study of STAT3 mutations in large granular lymphocyte leukemia. Whole-study results and caveats: In T-cell large granular lymphocyte leukemia, about half of patients showed multiple immunodominant subclonotypes.

These receptors' targets are unknown. The method was immunoSEQ multiplex PCR; TCRdb's version includes in-frame clones alone and lacks a portion of them. The sample carries approximately 3,000 clones, around two thirds recorded once. Material for sequencing was peripheral blood mononuclear cells. The receptors were gathered from a woman aged 40 to 49 with T-cell large granular lymphocyte leukemia. Some clones in this sample may be carry-over from other donors' samples.

The gene calls are TRBV30 and TRBJ1-1; D gene uncertain. V lost 4 bases, J lost 1 base, and 7 bases lay in between. The CDR3 totals 12 residues. Germline CDR1 reads GTSNPN; CDR2 reads SVGIG (reference sequence). The CDR3 nucleotides read TGTGCCTGGACATCAGAGAACACTGAAGCTTTCTTT. Its translation: CAWTSENTEAFF.

This clone was observed a single time. The rearrangement joins TRBV5-1 to TRBJ1-6, with D possibly matching TRBD1 (5 bases). The CDR3 has 15 residues. Germline V CDR1 and CDR2: SGHRS, YFSETQ. Trimming shortened V by 1 base and J by 6 bases, and 11 bases separated the two germline ends. CDR3 residues: CASSLQQGLNSPLHF. CDR3 nucleotide sequence: TGCGCCAGCAGCTTGCAGCAGGGTCTTAATTCACCCCTCCACTTT.

The chain has TRBV6-1 and TRBJ2-7; D ambiguous. Looked up from germline, CDR1 is MNHNS and CDR2 is SASEGT. V was cut by 2 bases and J by 6 bases, with 17 bases left in between. There are 15 residues in the CDR3. CDR3: CASSELQARSIEQYF. The CDR3 coding sequence is TGTGCCAGCAGTGAACTCCAGGCGCGATCCATCGAGCAGTACTTC.

This clone appeared a single time. This chain uses TRBV5-6 with TRBJ2-7; no clear D. The V gene lost 5 bases and the J gene lost 0 bases, with 18 bases spanning the gap. Germline CDR1 reads SGHDT; CDR2 reads YYEEEE. The CDR3 totals 16 residues. The CDR3 DNA sequence: TGTGCCAGCAGACCGGCCAGCAGGCCGCTCTCCTACGAGCAGTACTTC. It yields the protein CASRPASRPLSYEQYF.

This clone turned up a few times. V is TRBV4-2 and J is TRBJ1-3; TRBD1 agrees at 8 bases. This CDR3 has 16 residues. Germline CDR1 is LGHNA and CDR2 is YNFKEQ. Trimming took 0 bases from V and 3 from J; bases not matched to a gene: 4. The CDR3 DNA follows: TGTGCCAGCAGCCAAGAACCTGGACAGGGTGGAAACACCATATATTTT. Its translation: CASSQEPGQGGNTIYF.

V usage is TRBV29-1 and J usage is TRBJ1-2, with a tentative D call TRBD1 (5 bases). Germline CDR1 SQVTM, CDR2 ANQGSEA. The V and J ends lost 0 bases and 5 bases respectively, with 10 bases between them. The CDR3 has 13 residues. CDR3 residues: CSVEDRPGYGYTF. The DNA of the CDR3 is TGCAGCGTTGAAGATCGGCCAGGGTATGGCTACACCTTC.

The chain combines TRBV7-9 with TRBJ2-7, with D unresolved. The V gene lost 1 base and the J gene lost 2 bases, with 12 bases spanning the gap. Looked up from germline, CDR1 is SEHNR and CDR2 is FQNEAQ (reference sequence). The CDR3 is 15 amino acids. DNA for the CDR3: TGTGCCAGCAGCTTAGGGGCGACACCGACCTACGAGCAGTACTTC. Its translation: CASSLGATPTYEQYF.

The gene calls are TRBV5-1 and TRBJ2-5; 8 nucleotides align to TRBD2. Germline CDR1 is SGHRS and CDR2 is YFSETQ. CDR3 length: 15 amino acids. V shed 3 bases and J 2 bases; nucleotides not matched to a gene: 6. The CDR3 protein is CASSYRSGNQETQYF. The CDR3 region has the DNA TGCGCCAGCAGCTACCGTAGCGGGAATCAAGAGACCCAGTACTTC.

This chain connects TRBV30 to TRBJ2-3; 8 bases match TRBD2. Germline V CDR1 and CDR2: GTSNPN, SVGIG (reference sequence). Losses at the gene ends were 3 bases for V and 2 bases for J; bases not matched to a gene: 25. The CDR3 contains 21 residues. The CDR3 here is CAWRYRWGSGILRSLTDTQYF. In DNA form, the CDR3 reads TGTGCCTGGAGGTACCGGTGGGGTAGCGGGATCCTTAGGTCACTCACAGATACGCAGTATTTT.

The CDR3 loop is CASSQDPDKHYEQYF. The CDR3 bases are TGTGCCAGCAGCCAAGATCCGGACAAACACTACGAGCAGTACTTC. The chain recombines TRBV4-2 with TRBJ2-7; maybe TRBD1 (5 bases). With 0 bases removed from V and 3 bases from J, the gap between germline ends came to 12 bases. This CDR3 comprises 15 residues. Germline V gene sequence: CDR1 LGHNA, CDR2 YNFKEQ.